Listed below are T cell receptor beta chains from one sample, sequenced in a study of identical twins. TCRdb reanalysed the 5' RACE reads using MiXCR and keeps one entry per CDR3 protein. The data show fewer than 650,000 distinct CDR3 sequences, 7.1% seen once. This same sample was also part of a study on yellow fever vaccine responses in identical twins.

What was sequenced was PBMCs. Source of these receptors: a woman under 30 in good health. The CDR3 runs from the conserved cysteine through the conserved F or W. The order of the fields is D gene, V gene, clone size, J gene, CDR3 protein, CDR3 DNA. A D gene is named only where the DNA matches it firmly. Expanded clones get a size class; other rows say once, few or many, or leave the size out.

NA,TRBV7-8,NA,TRBJ2-2,CASSIGPNTGELFF,TGTGCCAGCAGCATTGGACCGAACACCGGGGAGCTGTTTTTT
NA,TRBV6-5,few,TRBJ2-3,CASSFWQASTDTQYF,TGTGCCAGCAGTTTTTGGCAGGCTAGCACAGATACGCAGTATTTT
NA,TRBV4-1,few,TRBJ1-5,CASSPKHTGWDNQPQHF,TGCGCCAGCAGTCCAAAGCATACAGGGTGGGACAATCAGCCCCAGCATTTT
TRBD2,TRBV5-5,few,TRBJ2-1,CASSRREGGNEQFF,TGTGCCAGCAGCAGGCGGGAGGGCGGGAATGAGCAGTTCTTC
TRBD1,TRBV5-1,many,TRBJ1-1,CASSFGTGENTEAFF,TGCGCCAGCAGCTTCGGGACAGGGGAGAACACTGAAGCTTTCTTT
NA,TRBV10-3,many,TRBJ2-1,CAISESAGTYNEQFF,TGTGCCATCAGTGAGTCCGCCGGGACCTACAATGAGCAGTTCTTC
NA,TRBV25-1,NA,TRBJ2-3,CASSDLPRSPPDTQYF,TGTGCCAGCAGTGACCTCCCCAGGAGCCCGCCAGATACGCAGTATTTT
NA,TRBV7-9,NA,TRBJ2-5,CASSSTMETQYF,TGTGCCAGCAGCTCGACGATGGAGACCCAGTACTTC
TRBD2,TRBV20-1,few,TRBJ2-1,CSGAGASEQFF,TGCAGTGGGGCGGGAGCAAGCGAGCAGTTCTTC
NA,TRBV20-1,many,TRBJ2-3,CSARASGTGPSTDTQYF,TGCAGTGCTAGAGCTAGCGGGACAGGACCAAGCACAGATACGCAGTATTTT
NA,TRBV15,few,TRBJ2-3,CATSRGGVSTDTQYF,TGTGCCACCAGCAGGGGCGGGGTTAGCACAGATACGCAGTATTTT
NA,TRBV20-1,NA,TRBJ2-7,CSARAPGGGGPRSYEQYF,TGCAGTGCTAGAGCCCCCGGCGGAGGGGGACCAAGGTCCTACGAGCAGTACTTC
NA,TRBV7-8,NA,TRBJ2-5,CASSFLAETQYF,TGTGCCAGCAGCTTTCTAGCGGAGACCCAGTACTTC
TRBD1,TRBV13,many,TRBJ1-4,CASSNRGQGNEKLFF,TGTGCCAGCAGTAATCGGGGACAGGGTAATGAAAAACTGTTTTTT
TRBD2,TRBV20-1,NA,TRBJ2-1,CSAKKPTSGWNEQFF,TGCAGTGCCAAAAAACCGACTAGCGGGTGGAATGAGCAGTTCTTC
TRBD2,TRBV2,few,TRBJ2-1,CASSDRLAGGNEQFF,TGTGCCAGCAGTGATAGGCTAGCGGGGGGCAATGAGCAGTTCTTC
TRBD1,TRBV5-5,many,TRBJ2-5,CASSSTGGVETQYF,TGTGCCAGCAGCTCAACAGGGGGCGTGGAGACCCAGTACTTC
TRBD2,TRBV27,few,TRBJ2-1,CASSAPGLASWEQFF,TGTGCCAGCAGTGCCCCGGGACTAGCTTCGTGGGAGCAGTTCTTC
TRBD2,TRBV28,many,TRBJ2-1,CASRGSGGRYEQFF,TGTGCCAGCAGGGGTTCGGGAGGGAGGTATGAGCAGTTCTTC
TRBD2,TRBV5-1,few,TRBJ2-7,CASSSGLAGVPSEQYF,TGCGCCAGCAGCTCGGGACTAGCGGGAGTACCGAGCGAGCAGTACTTC
TRBD2,TRBV7-9,NA,TRBJ2-1,CASSPRTSSFNEQFF,TGTGCCAGCAGCCCTAGGACTAGCTCCTTCAATGAGCAGTTCTTC
TRBD2,TRBV7-9,few,TRBJ2-1,CASSLLREGFNEQFF,TGTGCCAGCAGCTTATTGAGGGAGGGCTTCAATGAGCAGTTCTTC
NA,TRBV4-2,many,TRBJ1-2,CASSQPMGTGDGYTF,TGTGCCAGCAGCCAGCCCATGGGGACGGGGGATGGCTACACCTTC
TRBD2,TRBV7-3,NA,TRBJ2-3,CASSSAGRGTDTQYF,TGTGCCAGCAGTTCCGCCGGGAGGGGCACAGATACGCAGTATTTT